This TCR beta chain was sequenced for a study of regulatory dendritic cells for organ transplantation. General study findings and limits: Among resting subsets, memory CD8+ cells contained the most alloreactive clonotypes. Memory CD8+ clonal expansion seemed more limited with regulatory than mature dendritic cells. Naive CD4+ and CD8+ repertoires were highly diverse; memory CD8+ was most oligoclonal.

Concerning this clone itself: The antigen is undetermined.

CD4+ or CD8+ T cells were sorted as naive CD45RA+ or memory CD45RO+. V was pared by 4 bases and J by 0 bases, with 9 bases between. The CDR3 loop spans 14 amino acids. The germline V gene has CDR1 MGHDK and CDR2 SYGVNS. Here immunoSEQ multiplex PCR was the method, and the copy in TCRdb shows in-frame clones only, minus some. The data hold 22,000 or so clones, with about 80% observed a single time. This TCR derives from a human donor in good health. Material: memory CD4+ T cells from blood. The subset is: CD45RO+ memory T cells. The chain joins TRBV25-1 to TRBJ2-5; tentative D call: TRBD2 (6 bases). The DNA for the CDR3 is TGTGCCAGCAGTGCCTTAGCGGACCAAGAGACCCAGTACTTC. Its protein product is CASSALADQETQYF.